A single sample is the source of the 4 T cell receptor beta chains below, sequenced in a study of a mutant IDH1 vaccine in newly diagnosed glioma. Their specific antigens are unknown. Time point reported: week 5, during vaccination. Doses comprised 300 ug of mutant IDH1 20-mer peptide each, plus topical imiquimod. Clones were read by immunoSEQ multiplex PCR, and TCRdb kept only the in-frame ones, dropping some. This sample yields approximately 39,000 clones, of which roughly 80% are seen a single time; 9.5% to 13% belongs to the top ten. Sequencing used PBMCs, obtained from a glioma patient whose treatment included an IDH1 peptide vaccine. The source of these receptors is a man aged 45-65 years with glioma.

J is TRBJ2-5 and V is TRBV7-9; 9 nucleotides align to TRBD1. The V and J ends lost 5 bases and 5 bases, in that order; junction bases with no gene match: 9. The CDR3 consists of 15 residues. Germline CDR1 and CDR2: SEHNR and FQNEAQ (reference sequence). This chain's CDR3 is CASSPRTGELETQYF. In DNA, the CDR3 is TGTGCCAGCAGCCCACGGACAGGGGAGTTGGAGACCCAGTACTTC.

This clone was counted a few times. The chain employs TRBV9 and TRBJ1-2; D gene unclear. CDR1 and CDR2 (germline): SGDLS, YYNGEE. The CDR3 runs to 12 residues. V lost 3 bases and J 4 bases, leaving 7 bases between the germline ends. CDR3 amino acids: CASSGDGYGYTF. DNA for the CDR3: TGTGCCAGCAGCGGTGACGGCTATGGCTACACCTTC.

The chain joins TRBV12-5 to TRBJ2-1; possibly TRBD2 for D (7 bases). Trimming shortened V by 1 base and J by 0 bases, and 13 bases separated the two germline ends. CDR1 and CDR2 from the germline V gene are LGHNT and FRNRAP. This CDR3 comprises 17 residues. Here the CDR3 reads CASGLARGGPSYNEQFF. In DNA form, the CDR3 reads TGTGCTAGTGGTTTGGCAAGGGGGGGCCCCTCCTACAATGAGCAGTTCTTC. The complete variable domain, with remaining parts taken from reference TRBV12-5 and TRBJ2-1, reads DARVTQTPRHKVTEMGQEVTMRCQPILGHNTVFWYRQTMMQGLELLAYFRNRAPLDDSGMPKDRFSAEMPDATLATLKIQPSEPRDSAVYFCASGLARGGPSYNEQFFGPGTRLTVL.

Comment on this clone: A read error may account for a junction end that differs from germline. The J gene is TRBJ1-2, the V gene TRBV5-8; D is unclear. The CDR3 runs 8 residues. Germline CDR1 reads SGHTS; CDR2 reads YDEGEE. CDR3 amino acids: CASGPGYF. The CDR3, as DNA: TGTGCCAGCGGCCCGGGATACTTC. The full variable domain, with the rest looked up from reference TRBV5-8 and TRBJ1-2, is EAGVTQSPTHLIKTRGQQATLRCSPISGHTSVYWYQQALGLGLQFLLWYDEGEERNRGNFPPRFSGRQFPNYSSELNVNALELEDSALYLCASGPGYFGSGTRLTVV.